What follows are 21 T cell receptor beta chains derived from one specimen sequenced in a study of a mutant IDH1 vaccine in newly diagnosed glioma. Which antigens these TCRs recognize remains unknown. Time point in this sample: week 35, safety follow-up. Each dose delivered 300 ug of mutant IDH1 20-mer peptide subcutaneously with imiquimod. The method was immunoSEQ multiplex PCR; TCRdb's version includes in-frame clones alone and lacks a portion of them. The sample consists of tens of thousands of clones, roughly 79% of them appearing once. Sequenced material: PBMCs, taken from a glioma patient whose treatment included an IDH1 peptide vaccine. All receptors derive from a man aged 35 to 55 with glioma.

The chain uses TRBV29-1 and TRBJ2-1; possibly TRBD1 or TRBD2 for D (5 bases each). This CDR3 spans 15 amino acids. The V end lost 0 bases, the J end lost 0 bases, and 9 bases lay between the germline ends. Germline V CDR1 and CDR2: SQVTM, ANQGSEA. The CDR3: CSVEDPGSSYNEQFF. The CDR3 DNA sequence: TGCAGCGTTGAAGATCCAGGGAGCTCCTACAATGAGCAGTTCTTC.

This clone was observed once. V and J are TRBV25-1 and TRBJ2-5; 8 positions match TRBD2. The DNA end is a closer match to TRBJ2-7, so the J assignment may be wrong. Germline V CDR1 and CDR2: MGHDK, SYGVNS. The CDR3 length is 16 residues. The DNA of the CDR3 is TGTGCCAGCAGTCTAAGCGGGTCGGGGGGGCCCTACGAGCAGTACTTC. Amino acid sequence: CASSLSGSGGPYEQYF.

V is TRBV7-2 and J is TRBJ1-4; D is possibly TRBD1 (5 bases). The length of the CDR3 is 16 residues. Germline values: CDR1 SGHTA, CDR2 FQGNSA. V lost 0 bases to trimming and J lost 8 bases, with 16 bases between them. CDR3 DNA: TGTGCCAGCAGCTTAGCTCCGCGGGGGTCCGGGGAAAAACTGTTTTTT. The encoded protein is CASSLAPRGSGEKLFF.

This clone has a handful of counts. The chain couples TRBV19 to TRBJ1-5; TRBD1 agrees at 9 bases. This CDR3 region has 15 residues. With 7 bases clipped from V and 6 bases from J, the junction kept 10 bases outside the gene matches. The germline gives CDR1 LNHDA, CDR2 SQIVND (reference sequence). DNA of the CDR3: TGTGCCAGTACCGCTCCGGGACAGGGAAGTCAGCCCCAGCATTTT. This encodes CASTAPGQGSQPQHF.

This rearrangement joins TRBV7-2 to TRBJ2-1; D possibly corresponds to TRBD2 (7 bases). The CDR3 is 15 amino acids. The V gene's germline CDR1 is SGHTA and CDR2 FQGNSA. V shed 7 bases and J shed 3 bases, with 16 bases lying between them. The chain's CDR3 is CASTTRGGGYNEQFF. CDR3 sequence (DNA): TGTGCCAGCACCACTAGAGGGGGGGGCTACAATGAGCAGTTCTTC.

The rearrangement joins TRBV6-1 to TRBJ1-2; tentative D call: TRBD1 (6 bases). The CDR3 covers 12 residues. V dropped 7 bases and J dropped 7 bases, with 13 bases sitting between them. Germline V CDR1 and CDR2: MNHNS, SASEGT. Here the CDR3 DNA reads TGTGCCAGCAATACAGGGTTAGGTGGCTACACCTTC. The encoded protein is CASNTGLGGYTF.

The rearrangement links TRBV7-2 to TRBJ1-2, with 9 bases aligning to TRBD1. Germline CDR1 and CDR2: SGHTA and FQGNSA. CDR3 length equals 15 residues. V lost 2 bases and J lost 4; bases outside the gene matches: 5. In DNA, the CDR3 is TGTGCCAGCAGCTTACCCGGGACAGGGCCCTATGGCTACACCTTC. Amino acid sequence: CASSLPGTGPYGYTF.

The chain combines TRBV5-4 with TRBJ1-2; 10 nucleotides match TRBD1. Germline-derived CDR1 and CDR2 are SGHNT and YYREEE (reference sequence). J gave up 5 bases and V 0 bases, and 7 bases lay outside the gene matches. The CDR3 has 16 amino acids. The CDR3 sequence is CASSLAVTGGAYGYTF. In DNA, the CDR3 is TGTGCCAGCAGCTTGGCCGTGACAGGGGGCGCTTATGGCTACACCTTC.

The chain links TRBV2 to TRBJ2-1; 9 bases align to TRBD2. This CDR3 contains 17 residues. Germline loops: CDR1 SNHLY, CDR2 FYNNEI. The V gene end was trimmed by 6 bases and the J gene end by 0 bases; junction bases not matched to a gene: 9. This CDR3 is CASRASGVIRSYNEQFF. The CDR3 DNA reads as TGTGCCAGCAGAGCTAGCGGGGTTATCCGCTCCTACAATGAGCAGTTCTTC.

This clone was seen a handful of times. The chain combines TRBV4-3 with TRBJ2-3; D is uncertain. V dropped 0 bases and J dropped 0 bases, with 7 bases sitting between them. Germline V gene data show CDR1 as LGHNA and CDR2 as YSLEER. The CDR3 is made up of 15 amino acids. The CDR3: CASSQESRSTDTQYF. In nucleotides, the CDR3 is TGCGCCAGCAGCCAAGAGAGTAGGAGCACAGATACGCAGTATTTT.

The CDR3 DNA reads TGTGCCAGCAGCGTAGGCGGGAGGGAGCAGTTCTTC. This codes for CASSVGGREQFF. V is TRBV9 and J is TRBJ2-1, with 8 nucleotides matching TRBD2. Per germline, CDR1 SGDLS and CDR2 YYNGEE. The CDR3 runs to 12 residues. J was trimmed by 10 bases and V by 0 bases; bases with no gene match: 0.

The chain links TRBV4-1 to TRBJ2-1; no reliable D call. The CDR3 contains 12 residues. Germline CDR1 reads MGHRA; CDR2 reads YSYEKL. V gave up 3 bases and J gave up 6 bases, with 6 bases separating them. CDR3 sequence reads: CASSQTFNEQFF. Written as DNA, the CDR3 is TGCGCCAGCAGCCAGACATTCAATGAGCAGTTCTTC.

The chain employs TRBV30 and TRBJ2-2, with D possibly being TRBD2 (5 bases). Germline V lookup: CDR1 GTSNPN, CDR2 SVGIG (reference sequence). This CDR3 comprises 15 residues. The ends were cut back, 8 bases at V and 2 bases at J, with 18 bases in the middle. CDR3 sequence (DNA): TGTGCCCGCGTAGGGAGCGGCCTTAACACCGGGGAGCTGTTTTTT. Its translation is CARVGSGLNTGELFF.

V gene TRBV7-3 combines with J gene TRBJ2-2; 7 bases align to TRBD1. Germline V lookup: CDR1 SGHTA, CDR2 FQGTGA. The CDR3 spans 16 residues. Trimming took 0 bases from V and 5 from J; bases not matched to a gene: 6. CDR3 protein: CASSLTGGSRTGELFF. The CDR3 DNA follows: TGTGCCAGCAGCTTAACAGGGGGCTCGAGGACCGGGGAGCTGTTTTTT.

This clone appeared a few times. This chain connects TRBV15 to TRBJ2-3, with D uncertain. CDR1 and CDR2 (germline): LNHNV, YYDKDF (reference sequence). Trimming removed 5 bases at V and 5 bases at J, with 8 bases between. The CDR3 runs to 12 residues. The CDR3 bases are TGTGCCACCAGCGGAACGGGAGATACGCAGTATTTT. It translates to CATSGTGDTQYF. The full variable domain, completed using reference TRBV15 and TRBJ2-3, is DAMVIQNPRYQVTQFGKPVTLSCSQTLNHNVMYWYQQKSSQAPKLLFHYYDKDFNNEADTPDNFQSRRPNTSFCFLDIRSPGLGDTAMYLCATSGTGDTQYFGPGTRLTVL.

This clone was seen more than once but under ten times. The chain links TRBV14 to TRBJ2-2; D is ambiguous. Between the trimmed V and J ends, which lost 1 base and 1 base, there was a span of 7 bases. Germline CDR1 and CDR2: SGHDN and FVKESK. CDR3 size: 15 residues. DNA for the CDR3: TGTGCCAGCAGCCAAGTAATAGGGAACACCGGGGAGCTGTTTTTT. This encodes CASSQVIGNTGELFF.

Turning to this clone: The same CDR3 arises from other DNA sequences in this sample as well. The chain couples TRBV9 to TRBJ2-6; the D is unclear. CDR1 SGDLS and CDR2 YYNGEE come from the germline V gene. This CDR3 has 15 amino acids. Trimming cost V 0 bases and J 4 bases, with 8 bases left between them. The CDR3 nucleotides read TGTGCCAGCAGCGTAGGTAGCCTAGGGGCCAACGTCCTGACTTTC. Encoded protein: CASSVGSLGANVLTF.

The rearrangement links TRBV9 to TRBJ2-7, with a possible D match to TRBD1 (5 bases). The CDR3 totals 15 residues. Per the germline V gene, CDR1 is SGDLS and CDR2 is YYNGEE. The V end was cut by 0 bases, the J end by 2 bases, with 12 bases between. The CDR3 sequence: CASSVAAGNTYEQYF. The CDR3, as DNA: TGTGCCAGCAGCGTAGCGGCAGGGAATACCTACGAGCAGTACTTC.

Only one count was recorded for this clone. The CDR3 DNA sequence: TGTGCCAGCAGTGAAAGGGACAGCTCCTACAATGAGCAGTTCTTC. Translating gives CASSERDSSYNEQFF. The rearrangement links TRBV6-4 to TRBJ2-1; 7 bases map to TRBD1. The ends lost 3 bases at V and 0 bases at J; junction bases unmatched: 2. CDR1 is MRHNA and CDR2 is SNTAGT in the germline V gene. The CDR3 is 15 residues long.

This chain joins TRBV4-3 and TRBJ2-7; 8 bases align to TRBD1. This CDR3 is built from 15 residues. The J segment lost 5 bases and the V segment lost 5 bases, leaving 11 bases of the junction unmatched. Germline loops: CDR1 LGHNA, CDR2 YSLEER. The CDR3 coding sequence is TGCGCCAGCAGCATCCAGGACAGGGCCGGGGACGAGCAGTACTTC. It codes for CASSIQDRAGDEQYF.

The CDR3 nucleotides are TGTGCCAGCTCCCACAACTCCTACGAGCAGTACTTC. This encodes CASSHNSYEQYF. The chain recombines TRBV6-5 with TRBJ2-7, with no clear D. There are 12 residues in the CDR3. V shed 8 bases and J shed 0 bases, with 8 bases lying between them. Germline values: CDR1 MNHEY, CDR2 SVGAGI.